The 20 T cell receptor beta chains presented below share a single source sample, sequenced in a study of T cell responses to AZD1222 COVID-19 vaccine. Assay: immunoSEQ multiplex PCR; the TCRdb copy retains only in-frame clones and omits some. The profile covers 80,000 to 100,000 clones, with roughly 87% appearing a single time and approximately 5.5% taken by the ten largest. Specimen: peripheral blood, collected on day 0 of AZD1222 vaccination. The receptor set was obtained from an adult in good health.

The chain has TRBV18 and TRBJ2-3, with 10 bases that match TRBD2. From germline, CDR1 is KGHSH and CDR2 LQKENI. The CDR3 contains 16 residues. J was trimmed by 4 bases and V by 3 bases; bases with no gene match: 7. The CDR3 DNA follows: TGTGCCAGCTCACCCCCGGGGCTAGCGGGAGCAGATACGCAGTATTTT. The encoded protein is CASSPPGLAGADTQYF.

J is TRBJ1-3 and V is TRBV11-3; possibly TRBD1 for D (5 bases). Deletions cut 2 bases from V and 2 bases from J, with 10 bases between. Germline values: CDR1 SGHNT, CDR2 YENEEA. The CDR3 runs 15 residues. CDR3 protein: CASSLQGRPGNTIYF. The CDR3 DNA reads as TGTGCCAGCAGCTTACAGGGCCGTCCTGGAAACACCATATATTTT.

The chain is built from TRBV5-1 and TRBJ1-3; D is possibly TRBD1 (5 bases). CDR3 length: 15 amino acids. V lost 4 bases and J 4 bases, leaving 15 bases between the germline ends. Germline values: CDR1 SGHRS, CDR2 YFSETQ. The CDR3 here is CASSGAGSPGNTIYF. CDR3 sequence (DNA): TGCGCCAGCAGCGGAGCAGGGAGTCCCGGAAACACCATATATTTT.

The chain uses TRBV24-1 and TRBJ2-1, with 7 bases that match TRBD1. Germline CDR1 is KGHDR and CDR2 is SFDVKD. There are 17 residues in the CDR3. Unmatched junction bases numbered 11, after V lost 4 bases and J lost 3 bases. The CDR3, as DNA: TGTGCCACCAGTGACAAAATCTACCAGGGGGACTACAATGAGCAGTTCTTC. Protein product: CATSDKIYQGDYNEQFF.

The chain recombines TRBV24-1 with TRBJ2-6; 9 nucleotides line up with TRBD1. The V segment lost 6 bases and the J segment 4 bases; nucleotides outside the gene matches: 15. The germline V gene has CDR1 KGHDR and CDR2 SFDVKD. The CDR3 length is 19 residues. In DNA, the CDR3 is TGTGCCACCAGTTCTTCAAACCGGGACAGGGTACCCGGGGCCAACGTCCTGACTTTC. The encoded protein is CATSSSNRDRVPGANVLTF.

The genes are TRBV7-9 and TRBJ2-3, with TRBD2 matching 7 bases. Trimming removed 5 bases from V and 0 bases from J; junction bases left unmatched: 2. The CDR3 spans 14 residues. The germline gives CDR1 SEHNR, CDR2 FQNEAQ (reference sequence). CDR3 DNA sequence: TGTGCCAGCAGCCCTAGCGGCAGCACAGATACGCAGTATTTT. Protein product: CASSPSGSTDTQYF.

The chain links TRBV5-1 to TRBJ1-4; D is possibly TRBD1 (5 bases). CDR1 and CDR2 from the germline V gene are SGHRS and YFSETQ. This CDR3 has 15 residues. Trimming removed 4 bases at V and 7 bases at J, with 17 bases between. CDR3 region: CASSMDPGRGEKLFF. The CDR3 bases are TGCGCCAGCAGCATGGACCCCGGGAGGGGTGAAAAACTGTTTTTT.

This chain joins TRBV13 and TRBJ1-4; TRBD1 matches at 10 bases. Germline loops: CDR1 PRHDT, CDR2 FYEKMQ (reference sequence). The CDR3 sequence is 14 residues long. The J segment lost 5 bases and the V segment lost 5 bases, leaving 2 bases of the junction unmatched. The DNA of the CDR3 is TGTGCCAGCAGCGAGGACAGGGGGAATGAAAAACTGTTTTTT. It yields the protein CASSEDRGNEKLFF.

The rearrangement joins TRBV19 to TRBJ2-1; no clear D gene. The CDR3 has 13 amino acids. Trimming shortened V by 3 bases and J by 9 bases, and 12 bases separated the two germline ends. Germline CDR1 is LNHDA and CDR2 is SQIVND (reference sequence). The CDR3 DNA reads TGTGCCAGTAGTATCGGCCTTAAGAGTGAGCAGTTCTTC. Its protein is CASSIGLKSEQFF.

The chain carries TRBV30 and TRBJ1-6, with unresolved D. Germline V lookup: CDR1 GTSNPN, CDR2 SVGIG (reference sequence). Between the trimmed V and J ends, which lost 4 bases and 9 bases, there was a span of 13 bases. This CDR3 is 13 amino acids long. For the CDR3, the DNA is TGTGCCTGGAATGGCCCAGAAGGTTCACCCCTCCACTTT. It codes for CAWNGPEGSPLHF.

The genes are TRBV18 and TRBJ2-7; D might be TRBD1 (6 bases). Trimming removed 1 base from V and 0 bases from J, with 7 bases in between. The CDR3 runs to 14 residues. Germline CDR1 KGHSH, CDR2 LQKENI. The CDR3 region is CASSPLDSSYEQYF. The CDR3 DNA is TGTGCCAGCTCACCACTGGACAGCTCCTACGAGCAGTACTTC.

The rearrangement links TRBV4-2 to TRBJ2-1, with D possibly TRBD2 on 6 matching bases. The germline CDR1 and CDR2 sequences are LGHNA and YNFKEQ. The CDR3 has 17 amino acids. V gave up 0 bases and J gave up 2 bases, with 14 bases separating them. The CDR3 loop is CASSQDLRRGAYNEQFF. CDR3 nucleotide sequence: TGTGCCAGCAGCCAAGATTTGAGGAGGGGTGCCTACAATGAGCAGTTCTTC.

This chain joins TRBV11-3 and TRBJ2-1, with D perhaps matching TRBD2 (6 bases). CDR3 length equals 17 residues. Germline V gene sequence: CDR1 SGHNT, CDR2 YENEEA. Trimming left V 6 bases short and J 0 bases short, with 18 bases between. CDR3 amino acids: CASSRDSGSSSYNEQFF. Here the CDR3 DNA reads TGTGCCAGCAGTCGAGATAGCGGATCCTCCTCCTACAATGAGCAGTTCTTC.

The chain recombines TRBV28 with TRBJ2-7; 8 positions agree with TRBD1. The V gene end was trimmed by 4 bases and the J gene end by 5 bases; junction bases not matched to a gene: 7. The CDR3 is 14 amino acids. CDR1 and CDR2 from the germline V gene are MDHEN and SYDVKM. The DNA for the CDR3 is TGTGCCAGCAGTTCACCGACAGGGGAGGACGAGCAGTACTTC. Its translation: CASSSPTGEDEQYF.

The CDR3, as DNA: TGTGCCAGCAGTTTAGGGGTCGCTAACTATGGCTACACCTTC. It codes for CASSLGVANYGYTF. This chain uses TRBV28 with TRBJ1-2; no definite D call. The germline V and J ends were trimmed by 2 bases and 0 bases, with 7 bases remaining between them. This CDR3 region has 14 residues. The germline CDR1 and CDR2 sequences are MDHEN and SYDVKM.

The chain carries TRBV6-1 and TRBJ2-3; unclear D gene. V was shortened by 3 bases and J by 4 bases, with 5 bases between the two germline ends. The CDR3 covers 12 residues. Germline V lookup: CDR1 MNHNS, CDR2 SASEGT. The CDR3 nucleotides are TGTGCCAGCAGTGACAGGTCAGATACGCAGTATTTT. Translating it yields CASSDRSDTQYF.

The CDR3, as DNA: TGCGCCAGCAGCTTGGATTACCCTTACGAGCAGTACTTC. It yields the protein CASSLDYPYEQYF. The chain employs TRBV5-1 and TRBJ2-7; D not resolved. V lost 0 bases to trimming and J lost 4 bases, with 8 bases between them. This CDR3 has 13 residues. Germline V gene data show CDR1 as SGHRS and CDR2 as YFSETQ.

V usage is TRBV29-1 and J usage is TRBJ2-7; 7 bases fit TRBD1. The CDR3 sequence is 12 residues long. The germline V gene has CDR1 SQVTM and CDR2 ANQGSEA. J was trimmed by 6 bases and V by 2 bases; bases with no gene match: 4. The CDR3 loop reads CSVEKGAGEQYF. Here the CDR3 DNA reads TGCAGCGTTGAAAAGGGGGCCGGCGAGCAGTACTTC.

This chain uses TRBV7-2 with TRBJ1-5, with D hard to call. CDR3 length: 15 amino acids. Looked up from germline, CDR1 is SGHTA and CDR2 is FQGNSA. The V and J ends lost 1 base and 6 bases respectively, with 13 bases between them. The CDR3 spells CASSLEAASGQPQHF. The CDR3 nucleotides are TGTGCCAGCAGCTTAGAGGCAGCTAGCGGTCAGCCCCAGCATTTT.

The sample holds one count of this clone. In nucleotides, the CDR3 is TGTGCCAGCTCACTAGAAAATCAGCCCCAGCATTTT. Protein: CASSLENQPQHF. This sequence joins TRBV18 and TRBJ1-5; the D is unclear. CDR1 is KGHSH, CDR2 LQKENI, per germline. The ends were cut back, 4 bases at V and 4 bases at J, with 5 bases in the middle. The CDR3 is 12 residues long.